This T cell receptor (beta chain) was captured in a study of early T cells in non-severe SARS-CoV-2 infection (dated by TCRdb to the early 2020s). About the full investigation: Because TCR sequencing relied on bulk RNA taken from unsorted whole blood, pairing of alpha and beta chains was not possible. Study-wide findings and limitations: VDJdb matching was skewed toward anti-spike CD8 responses, so virus-specific expansions were likely underestimated and private and CD4 specificities were missed.

Compared with germline, V lacks 6 bases and J lacks 4 bases; bases without a gene match: 8. The CDR3 spans 15 residues, from the cysteine through the phenylalanine. Only CDR3 DNA is held: 45 bases, read in frame from base 1. The library came from 5' RACE. Sequencer: NextSeq 500. To correct for sequencing error and PCR bias, the TCR library protocol tagged individual cDNA molecules with unique molecular identifiers. Both TCR alpha and beta chains were sequenced, and tight co-correlation was observed between alpha and beta sequence abundances in each sample. Turning to the authors' computational methods: V gene, J gene and CDR3 annotation of TCR sequences was performed with Decombinator V4. TCRs were defined as expanded if a significant change between any two time points was detected under a Poisson model with p below 0.0001. TCR abundances were normalised to the total number of TCRs sequenced per sample and were expressed as counts per million. MAIT TCRs were defined by TRAV1-2 paired with TRAJ12, TRAJ20 or TRAJ33, and iNKT TCRs by TRAV10 paired with TRAJ18. A search of VDJdb, accessed on 1 November 2021, was run for TCRs annotated to CMV, EBV and SARS-CoV-2, with TCRs annotated for multiple antigens excluded. In-frame beta chains were kept once TCRdb had trimmed the public reads at Q25 with fastp and called clones with MiXCR. Identical CDR3 proteins give one entry, which carries the most common genes and DNA. The V and J calls, along with clone size, are taken from TCRdb and not from the paper's own processing. The sample table contains 52,000 or so distinct CDR3 sequences; only one count was recorded for 6.6% of them. The ten largest clones add up to around 5% of the sample.

This clonotype has a count of ten or more. What this receptor recognizes is not known. Base qualities are not recorded, but no much larger clone differs from it by a single base. A case-control design nested within a healthcare worker cohort in London, UK, was used, with weekly nasopharyngeal swab PCR tests and blood sampling performed. Healthcare workers were recruited during the week of the UK lockdown, between 23 and 31 March 2020, and followed weekly for up to roughly 15 weeks. The chain is encoded by TRBV12-3 or TRBV12-4 joined to TRBJ2-2; 7 bases in the junction line up with TRBD1. This sequence was found in an adult who was a healthcare worker with PCR-confirmed SARS-CoV-2 infection or an uninfected control (not recorded which). Sequences were derived from whole blood, sampled at baseline. The CDR3 amino acid sequence is: CASRRQGVGTGELFF. The sequence in DNA is TGTGCCAGCAGGAGACAGGGAGTAGGCACCGGGGAGCTGTTTTTT.